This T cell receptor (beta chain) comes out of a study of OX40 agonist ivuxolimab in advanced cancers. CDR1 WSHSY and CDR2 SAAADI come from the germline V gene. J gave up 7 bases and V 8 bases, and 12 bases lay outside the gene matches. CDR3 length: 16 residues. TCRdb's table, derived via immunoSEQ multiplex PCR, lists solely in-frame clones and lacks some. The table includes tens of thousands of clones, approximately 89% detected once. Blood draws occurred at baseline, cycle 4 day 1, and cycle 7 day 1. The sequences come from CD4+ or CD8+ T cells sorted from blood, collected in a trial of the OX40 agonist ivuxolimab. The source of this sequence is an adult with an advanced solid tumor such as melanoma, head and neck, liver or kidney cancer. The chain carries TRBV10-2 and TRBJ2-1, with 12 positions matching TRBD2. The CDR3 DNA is TGCGCCAGCGCCGGACTAGCGGGATTTTCTAAGAATGAGCAGTTCTTC. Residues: CASAGLAGFSKNEQFF.